This TCR beta chain appears in the sequencing data of a study of CD8+CD57+ T cells in acquired aplastic anemia. Whole-study context: Sorted CD4+ and CD8+ cell DNA averaged around 3.3 ug.

The CDR3 is 16 residues long. Trimming shortened V by 2 bases and J by 5 bases, and 22 bases separated the two germline ends. CDR1 GTSNPN and CDR2 SVGIG come from the germline V gene (reference sequence). Genomic DNA templated the TCR beta VDJ and CDR3 profiling. TCRdb re-analysed the reads in MiXCR, keeping a single row per CDR3 protein. The sample lists around 200,000 distinct CDR3 sequences; about 53% were seen once. Sequenced sample: sorted CD4+, CD8+, or CD8+CD57+ T cells (not recorded which) from PBMCs. The TCR sequence derives from a human donor in good health, serving as a control. The J gene is TRBJ2-7, the V gene TRBV30; D possibly uses TRBD1 or TRBD2 (6 bases each). The CDR3 loop is CAWSPNRAGEVHEQYF. The CDR3 coding sequence is TGTGCCTGGAGTCCTAATCGGGCAGGGGAGGTCCACGAGCAGTACTTC.